The next 5 T cell receptor beta chains were all read from a single sample in a study of T-cell memory formation after mild COVID-19. TCRdb processed the 5' RACE reads anew with MiXCR; each CDR3 protein has one entry. The sample contains over 500,000 distinct CDR3 sequences, 15% to 20% of which appear only once. The sample consisted of PBMCs or a T cell subset sorted from them (not recorded which). Source of these receptors: an adult woman who had mild COVID-19 (a few samples of this study predate the infection). Cell type and time point are not known.

In its sample, this clonotype was seen a few times. J is TRBJ2-1 and V is TRBV12-3 or TRBV12-4; D uncertain. This CDR3 has 15 residues. Trimming stripped 3 bases from V and 0 bases from J, with 9 bases between. CDR3 in amino acids: CASSLSESSYNEQFF. DNA of the CDR3: TGTGCCAGCAGTTTGAGCGAGAGCTCCTACAATGAGCAGTTCTTC.

This clonotype was detected only a few times. The gene calls are TRBV18 and TRBJ1-1; perhaps TRBD1 as D (5 bases). V was clipped by 3 bases and J by 9 bases, with 8 bases between them. Germline V lookup: CDR1 KGHSH, CDR2 LQKENI. The CDR3 has 11 residues. This chain's CDR3 is CASSPGEKAFF. The CDR3 DNA reads TGTGCCAGCTCACCGGGGGAAAAAGCTTTCTTT.

The J gene is TRBJ2-7, the V gene TRBV3-1; D possibly corresponds to TRBD2 (7 bases). Germline loops: CDR1 LGHDT, CDR2 YNNKEL (reference sequence). Trimming removed 6 bases at V and 2 bases at J, with 11 bases between. The CDR3 totals 13 residues. The CDR3 region is CASRGGAAYEQYF. The CDR3 DNA follows: TGTGCCAGCAGGGGGGGGGCCGCCTACGAGCAGTACTTC.

Details on this clonotype: An end of the junction differs from the germline gene, which may be a read error. The rearrangement links TRBV28 to TRBJ2-7; possible D gene TRBD2, 6 bases. CDR3 length: 15 residues. CDR1 and CDR2 from the germline V gene are MDHEN and SYDVKM. This chain's CDR3 is CDSSPVGLASYEQYF. As DNA, the CDR3 is TGTGACAGCAGCCCGGTGGGACTTGCCTCCTACGAGCAGTACTTC.

This clonotype has more than one count but fewer than ten. The chain has TRBV5-4 and TRBJ2-7; D possibly corresponds to TRBD2 (6 bases). Trimming shortened V by 2 bases and J by 3 bases, and 15 bases separated the two germline ends. Germline-derived CDR1 and CDR2 are SGHNT and YYREEE (reference sequence). This CDR3 has 15 residues. The CDR3 here is CASSFPGTRVYEQYF. CDR3 nucleotide sequence: TGTGCCAGCAGCTTCCCCGGGACTCGTGTCTACGAGCAGTACTTC.